This is a list of T cell receptor beta chains from one sample in a study of T cells of healthy individuals. TCRdb itself ran the 5' RACE reads through MiXCR, one entry per CDR3 protein. The repertoire holds tens of thousands of distinct CDR3 sequences, with roughly 15% as singletons. The receptors originated from a human donor in good health. CDR3s include the opening cysteine and the closing phenylalanine or tryptophan. A D gene is named only where the DNA matches it firmly. Clone size appears in some rows only: once, few, many, or a class for an expanded clone.

TRBJ1-5	many	TRBV7-2	.	TGTGCCAGCAGCTTATCCGGGAATCAGCCCCAGCATTTT	CASSLSGNQPQHF
TRBJ2-3	.	TRBV12-3/TRBV12-4	.	TGTGCCAGCAGTTTAAGCCTAGCCACAGATACGCAGTATTTT	CASSLSLATDTQYF
TRBJ2-1	few	TRBV28	.	TGTGCCAGCAGTTTTCCGGGGGGCCTCCCCTACAATGAGCAGTTCTTC	CASSFPGGLPYNEQFF
TRBJ2-2	.	TRBV11-2	TRBD2	TGTGCCAGCAGCTTTCAATCTAGACTAGCGGGAAAAACCGGGGAGCTGTTTTTT	CASSFQSRLAGKTGELFF
TRBJ2-1	.	TRBV12-3/TRBV12-4	.	TGTGCCAGCAGTTTAGCCGCGGCCCCGGCGTTCTTC	CASSLAAAPAFF
TRBJ1-1	.	TRBV2	.	TGTGCCAGCAAGGACAAGATGAACACTGAAGCTTTCTTT	CASKDKMNTEAFF
TRBJ1-1	.	TRBV28	TRBD1	TGTGCCAGCAGTTTATTAGGGGACAGCCGGAACACTGAAGCTTTCTTT	CASSLLGDSRNTEAFF
TRBJ1-1	many	TRBV11-2	TRBD1	TGTGCCAGCAGCTTAGAGACAGGGTGGAAGGGCACTGAAGCTTTCTTT	CASSLETGWKGTEAFF
TRBJ1-1	.	TRBV4-2	TRBD1	TGTGCCAGCAGCCAACCTAAACTACAGGGGATGAACACTGAAGCTTTCTTT	CASSQPKLQGMNTEAFF
TRBJ1-4	few	TRBV12-3/TRBV12-4	.	TGTGCCAGCAGCCGACAGGCCGAAAAACTGTTTTTT	CASSRQAEKLFF
TRBJ1-1	once	TRBV5-1	.	TGCGCCAGCAGTCCCATCCCCGGGGCGAACACTGAAGCTTTCTTT	CASSPIPGANTEAFF
TRBJ2-3	.	TRBV20-1	TRBD1	TGCAGTGCTAGAGTTGGGACAGGGAGCACAGATACGCAGTATTTT	CSARVGTGSTDTQYF
TRBJ2-1	few	TRBV5-1	.	TGCGCCAGCAGCTTGGAACTTCACTACAATGAGCAGTTCTTC	CASSLELHYNEQFF
TRBJ2-1	.	TRBV12-3/TRBV12-4	.	TGTGCCAGCACCCCCGAGTCCGGGGGACCGCAGTTCTTC	CASTPESGGPQFF
TRBJ1-4	many	TRBV15	.	TGTGCCACCACGTCGGGGAATGAAAAACTGTTTTTT	CATTSGNEKLFF
TRBJ2-1	.	TRBV2	.	TGTGCCAGCAGTGCCCGGAGGTACAATGAGCAGTTCTTC	CASSARRYNEQFF
TRBJ2-3	few	TRBV7-9	TRBD2	TGTGCCAGCGAAACTAGCGGGAGGTCCACAGATACGCAGTATTTT	CASETSGRSTDTQYF
TRBJ2-3	few	TRBV4-3	TRBD2	TGCGCCAGCAGCCAAGGGGCTAGCGGGAAACTAGATACGCAGTATTTT	CASSQGASGKLDTQYF
TRBJ1-3	many	TRBV7-9	.	TGTGCCAGCAGCTTAAATTTGGACAGAGAAAACACCATATATTTT	CASSLNLDRENTIYF
TRBJ1-1	.	TRBV3-1	.	TGTGCCAGCAGCCAAGGGGAGGTTCGTGCTTTCTTT	CASSQGEVRAFF
TRBJ2-5	.	TRBV6-5	.	TGTGCCAGCAGTCAGGGGTCGGAGACCCAGTACTTC	CASSQGSETQYF
TRBJ2-5	many	TRBV5-4	.	TGTGCCAGCAGCATTAATGACTTGGCCTGGAGAGAGACCCAGTACTTC	CASSINDLAWRETQYF
TRBJ2-2	many	TRBV6-5	TRBD2	TGTGCCAGCAGTGCTCTAGCGGGGTGGGTTACCGGGGAGCTGTTTTTT	CASSALAGWVTGELFF
TRBJ2-1	few	TRBV12-3/TRBV12-4	.	TGTGCCAGTAAAACTAGCACTGAGCAGTTCTTC	CASKTSTEQFF
TRBJ2-7	few	TRBV18	TRBD2	TGTGCCAGCTCACCCGGGACTAGCGGGAGGTACGAGCAGTACTTC	CASSPGTSGRYEQYF
TRBJ2-1	many	TRBV6-4	TRBD2	TGTGCCAGCAGTGACTCAGCGGGGGGCTACAATGAGCAGTTCTTC	CASSDSAGGYNEQFF
TRBJ2-7	many	TRBV20-1	TRBD2	TGCAGTGCCAGAGATCCTAGCGGGGGGGCACTGGAGCAGTACTTC	CSARDPSGGALEQYF
TRBJ1-5	many	TRBV7-9	TRBD1	TGTGCCAGCAGCCTAGGGACAGGGTCTCAGCCCCAGCATTTT	CASSLGTGSQPQHF
TRBJ2-5	.	TRBV4-1	.	TGCGCCAGCAGCCAAGATGTGGCCAACCAAGAGACCCAGTACTTC	CASSQDVANQETQYF